This entry describes one T cell receptor (beta chain). Its antigen is undetermined. Arm-PCR of CDR3 regions with iRepertoire HTBI primers generated TCR beta libraries. TCRdb redid the calling of the multiplex PCR reads with MiXCR, one entry per CDR3 protein. The table shows 430,000 or so distinct CDR3 sequences, with roughly 23% occurring only once. Germline CDR1 is LGHDT and CDR2 is YNNKEL (reference sequence). V was pared by 0 bases and J by 8 bases, with 17 bases between. There are 16 residues in the CDR3. This sample stems from a study of regulatory T cells in long-lasting Graves disease. Study-wide background: Positivity for TSH receptor antibodies plus over 5 years of antithyroid drugs meant persistent Graves' disease. Study conclusions and caveats: Fewer public clonotypes were shared by new patients (around 990) than by persistent patients (roughly 2,500). Persistent disease was associated with favored TRBV28 usage and with favored use of TRBJ1-2 and TRBJ2-5.

The sample's time point: persistent/refractory GD, antithyroid drugs over 5 years with positive TRAb. TCR sequences were obtained from RNA taken from PBMCs. An endocrinology department in Xi'an, China, supplied the patients. This specimen was peripheral blood mononuclear cells (PBMCs), taken when the disease was refractory, from a patient treated with antithyroid drugs. This receptor was obtained from a female donor with Graves disease. The chain joins TRBV3-1 to TRBJ1-5; no clear D gene. The CDR3 loop is CASSQEWTRYPEPQHF. CDR3 in DNA: TGTGCCAGCAGCCAAGAGTGGACCCGATATCCCGAGCCCCAGCATTTT. The variable domain in full, with the rest retrieved from reference TRBV3-1 and TRBJ1-5, is DTAVSQTPKYLVTQMGNDKSIKCEQNLGHDTMYWYKQDSKKFLKIMFSYNNKELIINETVPNRFSPKSPDKAHLNLHINSLELGDSAVYFCASSQEWTRYPEPQHFGDGTRLSIL.